This T cell receptor beta chain was captured in a study of blood T cells in healthy people across ages (dated by TCRdb to between 2014 and 2017). In terms of the full investigation: In model experiments, roughly one uniquely barcoded TCR beta cDNA molecule per two T cells was captured by template switching. The study measured age-related changes in TCR beta repertoire diversity using deep sequencing normalized with unique cDNA molecular identifiers. Two additional independent replicas of 1 million unique cDNA reads from the same blood draw were analyzed for two donors (one aged 18 to 30 and one aged 80 or older). Four age groups were formed from the donors: young (average about 15 years), middle-aged (around 39), aged (approximately 60) and long-lived (82).

The library came from 5' RACE. Sequencing took place on an Illumina HiSeq 2500. A second 7 to 11 cycle PCR used a sample-barcoded 5' primer and a J-beta primer mix. Each TCR beta cDNA molecule received a unique molecular identifier from a template-switch 5' adaptor carrying 12 random nucleotides. Each sample yielded at least 2.5 million CDR3-containing paired-end reads. The Mint cDNA synthesis kit, primed by a TRBC-specific oligonucleotide, was used to synthesize first-strand cDNA from all RNA. Following uracil-DNA glycosylase treatment, all cDNA underwent a first 18-cycle PCR with the universal primers M1SS and BC2_uni_R. The source study handled its data this way. For normalization, 1 million high-quality reads were randomly selected from each sample, with every read carrying a distinct molecular identifier. Instead of being binned into consensus sequences, reads with shared molecular identifiers were discarded. CDR3 identification, clonotype clustering and error correction used MiTCR with a Q25 quality threshold and the strictest error-elimination algorithm. A nonparametric unseen species model with Euler transformation was used to estimate a lower bound on total TCR beta diversity. In-frame beta chains were kept once TCRdb had trimmed the public reads at Q25 with fastp and called clones with MiXCR. Every distinct CDR3 protein forms one entry, paired with its most common genes and DNA. V and J calls and clone size were set by TCRdb, not the authors. This sample has fewer than 650,000 distinct CDR3 sequences in its table, and about 27% of those were observed once. The top ten clonotypes cover approximately 3.5% of the sample.

The junction carries 21 bases between V and J, which are trimmed by 6 bases and 1 base respectively. The CDR3, cysteine through phenylalanine, is 17 amino acids long. Only CDR3 DNA remains: 51 bases, in frame from the first base. CDR1 and CDR2, per the germline V gene, are SQVTM and ANQGSEA. Of note for this clonotype: Its antigen remains undetermined. Nothing much larger sits one base from this clone, and base qualities are not available.

The 39 donors, aged 6 to 90 years, were systemically healthy Caucasian individuals from Russia. Ten milliliters of peripheral blood were drawn from each donor into EDTA-treated Vacutainer tubes. PBMCs were isolated by Ficoll-Paque density-gradient centrifugation, with at least 6.5 million obtained per sample. Trizol reagent was used to extract total RNA from the PBMCs, yielding at least 6 micrograms per sample. For every donor, an aliquot of PBMCs went through flow cytometry to measure the percentages of naive CD45RAhigh/CD27high T cells. Overall results and qualifications from the work: The percentage of naive T cells measured by flow cytometry correlated strongly with observed TCR beta diversity. Observed TCR beta diversity per million T cells fell roughly linearly with age, and a significant reduction was already apparent by age around 36. Estimates of total diversity from one million sequenced T cells were regarded as lower bounds and underestimates. Donor CMV infection status was unknown, potentially confounding age-related changes in expanded clonotypes. Bulk unsorted PBMC profiling prevented conclusive comparison of naive and antigen-experienced compartments. The long-lived group showed more naive CD4+ T cells, fewer expanded clones and increased TCR diversity than the aged group, suggesting age selection.

The data also belong to a second study, concerning T cells of mothers and their children. The second paper states: The donors were nine systemically healthy Caucasian individuals, made up of three mothers and their six children. cDNA synthesis used all of the extracted RNA, with 1.5 ug of RNA in each 15 ul reaction. Sample barcodes and 2-4 random nucleotides were added via the M1S primer in the second PCR. Each mother yielded over 8.5 million TCR beta CDR3 reads and each child 3 million or so reads. In both related and unrelated pairs, thymic selection shapes the output of TCR recombination in a similar way, with inherited differences having only a minor effect. Related mother-child pairs always showed normalized repertoire overlap that was slightly higher than in unrelated mother-child pairs, though the difference was never significant. With a sensitivity of about 100 clones per million clonotypes, no persistent microchimeric T cell clones were detected. To look for features that set related mother-child pairs apart from unrelated individuals, the researchers ran deep NGS to compare the TCR beta repertoires of mothers and children. On average, the children were approximately 11 +/- 4 years old, while the mothers were about 37 +/- 4 years old. After adapter ligation with NEBNext reagents, the libraries were sequenced on Illumina HiSeq 2000 with 100+100 nt paired-end reads. To avoid cross-contamination, the mother libraries and the child libraries were prepared a month apart and sequenced in separate runs. For each donor, between roughly 450,000 and 2,300,000 distinct TCR beta clonotypes were identified. Naive TCR beta clonotypes were estimated from low-frequency clonotypes matched to each donor's FACS-determined naive share, without sorting.

The rearrangement combines TRBV29-1 with TRBJ2-2; there is no confident call for the D gene. Material: blood. This TCR was recovered from a boy aged 2 to 10 in good health. The bases read TGCAGCGTCCCACCGCGCCCGGGCAGACAGAACACCGGGGAGCTGTTTTTT. This is translated as CSVPPRPGRQNTGELFF.